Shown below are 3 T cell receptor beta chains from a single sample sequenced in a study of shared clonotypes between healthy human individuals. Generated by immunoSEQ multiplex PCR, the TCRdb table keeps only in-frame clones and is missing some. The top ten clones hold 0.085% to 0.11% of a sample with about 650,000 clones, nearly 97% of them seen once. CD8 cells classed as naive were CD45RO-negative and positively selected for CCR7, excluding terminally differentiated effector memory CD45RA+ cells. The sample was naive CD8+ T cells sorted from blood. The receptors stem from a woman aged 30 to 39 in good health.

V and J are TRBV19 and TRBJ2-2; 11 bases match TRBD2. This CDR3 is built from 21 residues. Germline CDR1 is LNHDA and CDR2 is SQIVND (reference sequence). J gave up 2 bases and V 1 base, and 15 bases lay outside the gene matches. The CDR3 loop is CASSIGDVIMRLAGNTGELFF. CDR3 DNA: TGTGCCAGTAGTATAGGGGACGTTATAATGAGACTAGCGGGAAACACCGGGGAGCTGTTTTTT.

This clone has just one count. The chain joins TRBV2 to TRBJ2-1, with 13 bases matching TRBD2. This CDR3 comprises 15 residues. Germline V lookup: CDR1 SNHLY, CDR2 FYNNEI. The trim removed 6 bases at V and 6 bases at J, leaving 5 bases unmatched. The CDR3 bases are TGTGCCAGCAGGTCGACTAGCGGGAGGTCCAATGAGCAGTTCTTC. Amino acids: CASRSTSGRSNEQFF.

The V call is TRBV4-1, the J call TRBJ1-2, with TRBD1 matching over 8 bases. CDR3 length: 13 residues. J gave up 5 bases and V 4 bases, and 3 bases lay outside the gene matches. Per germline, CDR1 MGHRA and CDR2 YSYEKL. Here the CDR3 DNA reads TGCGCCAGCAGCCCTCGACAGGGGTATGGCTACACCTTC. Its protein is CASSPRQGYGYTF.